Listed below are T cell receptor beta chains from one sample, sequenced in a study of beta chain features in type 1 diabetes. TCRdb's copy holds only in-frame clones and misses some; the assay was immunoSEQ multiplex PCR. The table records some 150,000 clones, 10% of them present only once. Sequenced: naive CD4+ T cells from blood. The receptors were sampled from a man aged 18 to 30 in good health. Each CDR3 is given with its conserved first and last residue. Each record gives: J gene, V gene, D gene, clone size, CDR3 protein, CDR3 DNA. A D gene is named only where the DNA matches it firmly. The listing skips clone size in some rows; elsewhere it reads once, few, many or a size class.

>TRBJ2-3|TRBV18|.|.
CASSPPVLDTQYF
TGTGCCAGCTCACCACCTGTCCTAGATACGCAGTATTTT
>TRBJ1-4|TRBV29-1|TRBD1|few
CSVQGSEKLFF
TGCAGCGTACAGGGGAGTGAAAAACTGTTTTTT
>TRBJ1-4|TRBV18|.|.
CASSNTGGWSNEKLFF
TGTGCCAGCTCAAATACAGGAGGGTGGTCTAATGAAAAACTGTTTTTT
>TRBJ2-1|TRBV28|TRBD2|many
CASSLSGGSNNEQFF
TGTGCCAGCAGCCTTAGCGGGGGAAGTAACAATGAGCAGTTCTTC
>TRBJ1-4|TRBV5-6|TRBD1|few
CASSSRQGSVEKLFF
TGTGCCAGCAGCTCGAGACAGGGTAGTGTGGAAAAACTGTTTTTT
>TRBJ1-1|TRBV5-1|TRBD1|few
CASSFTGEAGTEAFF
TGCGCCAGCAGCTTTACAGGGGAAGCTGGCACTGAAGCTTTCTTT
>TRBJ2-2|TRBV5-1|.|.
CASSGRGPGELFF
TGCGCCAGCAGTGGCAGGGGTCCCGGGGAGCTGTTTTTT
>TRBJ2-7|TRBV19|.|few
CASGHASSYEQYF
TGTGCCAGCGGACATGCTAGCTCCTACGAGCAGTACTTC
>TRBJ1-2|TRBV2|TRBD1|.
CASSGQGSYGYTF
TGTGCCAGCAGTGGACAGGGCTCCTATGGCTACACCTTC
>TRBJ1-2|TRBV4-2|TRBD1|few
CASSQALQGDYGYTF
TGTGCCAGCAGCCAGGCTTTACAGGGGGACTATGGCTACACCTTC
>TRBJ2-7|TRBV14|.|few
CASSQALISYEQYF
TGTGCCAGCAGCCAAGCTCTCATCAGCTACGAGCAGTACTTC
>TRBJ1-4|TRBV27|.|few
CASSLVRDNEKLFF
TGTGCCAGCAGTTTAGTCAGGGATAATGAAAAACTGTTTTTT
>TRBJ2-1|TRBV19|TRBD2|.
CASSIRTSGGGRDEQFF
TGTGCCAGTAGTATCAGGACTAGCGGGGGGGGGCGCGATGAGCAGTTCTTC
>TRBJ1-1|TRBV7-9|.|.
CASSPYTEAFF
TGTGCCAGCAGCCCCTACACTGAAGCTTTCTTT
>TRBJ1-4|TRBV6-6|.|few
CASTRDWELFF
TGTGCCAGCACCCGGGACTGGGAACTGTTTTTT
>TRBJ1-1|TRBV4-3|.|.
CASQDTGLDTEAFF
TGCGCCAGCCAGGACACCGGCTTGGACACTGAAGCTTTCTTT
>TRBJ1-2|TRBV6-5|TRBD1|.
CASSPSRDRTYGYTF
TGTGCCAGCAGTCCGAGCCGGGACAGGACCTATGGCTACACCTTC
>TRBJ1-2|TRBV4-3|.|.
CASSQESRGAHHGYTF
TGCGCCAGCAGCCAAGAGAGCCGTGGGGCCCACCATGGCTACACCTTC
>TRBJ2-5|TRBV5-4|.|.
CASSLVSGEETQYF
TGTGCCAGCAGCTTGGTGTCAGGGGAAGAGACCCAGTACTTC
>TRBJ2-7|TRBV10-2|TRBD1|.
CASSDEGQGSYEQYF
TGCGCCAGCAGTGACGAGGGACAGGGGTCCTACGAGCAGTACTTC
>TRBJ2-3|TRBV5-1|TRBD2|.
CASSLWASGGVADTQYF
TGCGCCAGCAGCTTGTGGGCTAGCGGGGGAGTGGCAGATACGCAGTATTTT
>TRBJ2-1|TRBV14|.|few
CASSQEGAAFSYNEQFF
TGTGCCAGCAGCCAAGAAGGAGCGGCCTTCTCCTACAATGAGCAGTTCTTC
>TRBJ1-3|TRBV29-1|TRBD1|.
CSVGDRGRGNTIYF
TGCAGCGTTGGTGACAGGGGGCGCGGAAACACCATATATTTT
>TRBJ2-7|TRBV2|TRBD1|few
CASREEATGPTYF
TGTGCCAGCAGAGAGGAGGCGACAGGGCCCACCTACTTC
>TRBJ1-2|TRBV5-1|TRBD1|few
CASSLAIQGAYGYTF
TGCGCCAGCAGCTTGGCCATACAGGGGGCCTATGGCTACACCTTC
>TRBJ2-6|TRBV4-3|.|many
CASSQDQGYSGANVLTF
TGCGCCAGCAGCCAAGACCAGGGTTACTCTGGGGCCAACGTCCTGACTTTC
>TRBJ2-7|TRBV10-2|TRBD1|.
CASRTGTGAAYEQYF
TGCGCCAGCAGAACCGGGACAGGGGCCGCCTACGAGCAGTACTTC
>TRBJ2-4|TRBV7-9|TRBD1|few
CASSLGATGGENIQYF
TGTGCCAGCAGCTTAGGGGCGACAGGGGGGGAAAACATTCAGTACTTC
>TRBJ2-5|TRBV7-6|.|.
CASSLPYLEGTQYF
TGTGCCAGCAGCTTACCGTACTTGGAGGGGACCCAGTACTTC
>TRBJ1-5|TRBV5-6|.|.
CASSLGAGQPQHF
TGTGCCAGCAGCTTGGGAGCGGGACAGCCCCAGCATTTT
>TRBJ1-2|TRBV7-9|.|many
CASSLGQAF
TGTGCCAGCAGCTTAGGGCAAGCCTTC
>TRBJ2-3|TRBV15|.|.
CATSRRGDTQYF
TGTGCCACCAGCAGGAGGGGGGATACGCAGTATTTT
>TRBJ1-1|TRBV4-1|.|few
CASSHRSRAFF
TGCGCCAGCAGCCACCGATCCCGGGCTTTCTTT
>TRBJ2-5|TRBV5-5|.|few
CASSFGNQETQYF
TGTGCCAGCAGCTTTGGCAACCAAGAGACCCAGTACTTC
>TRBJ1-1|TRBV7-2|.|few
CASSLITMNTEAFF
TGTGCCAGCAGCTTAATAACTATGAACACTGAAGCTTTCTTT
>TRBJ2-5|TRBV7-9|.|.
CASSLGAGETQYF
TGTGCCAGCAGCTTAGGGGCGGGTGAGACCCAGTACTTC
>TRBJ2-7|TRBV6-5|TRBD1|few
CASLDYRGSDEQYF
TGTGCCAGCCTTGACTACAGGGGGAGCGACGAGCAGTACTTC
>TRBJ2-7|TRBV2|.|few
CASSETYEQYF
TGTGCCAGCAGCGAGACCTACGAGCAGTACTTC
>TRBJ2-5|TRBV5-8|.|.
CASSLHGNQETQYF
TGTGCCAGCAGCTTGCATGGCAACCAAGAGACCCAGTACTTC
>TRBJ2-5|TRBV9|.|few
CASSVERVDGAQYF
TGTGCCAGCAGCGTAGAGAGGGTCGACGGGGCCCAGTACTTC
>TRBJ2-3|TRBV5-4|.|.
CASSLGLAGDTQYF
TGTGCCAGCAGCTTGGGGCTAGCCGGGGATACGCAGTATTTT
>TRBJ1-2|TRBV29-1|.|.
CSVDVTGTNYGYTF
TGCAGCGTTGACGTAACAGGCACTAACTATGGCTACACCTTC
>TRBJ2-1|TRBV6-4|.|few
CASSATGSNEQFF
TGTGCCAGCAGTGCCACAGGGAGTAATGAGCAGTTCTTC
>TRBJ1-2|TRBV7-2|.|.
CASSSAGTNTYTF
TGTGCCAGCAGTTCAGCCGGGACAAACACCTACACCTTC
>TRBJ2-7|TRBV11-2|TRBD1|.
CASSSGQARYEQYF
TGTGCCAGCAGCTCCGGACAGGCCCGATACGAGCAGTACTTC
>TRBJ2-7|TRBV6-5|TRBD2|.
CASSYSSGGAYEQYF
TGTGCCAGCAGTTACTCTAGCGGGGGGGCGTACGAGCAGTACTTC
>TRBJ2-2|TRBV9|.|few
CASSVAGDTGELFF
TGTGCCAGCAGCGTAGCAGGGGACACCGGGGAGCTGTTTTTT
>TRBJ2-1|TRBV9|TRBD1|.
CASSGGTGGYNEQFF
TGTGCCAGCAGCGGGGGGACAGGGGGTTACAATGAGCAGTTCTTC
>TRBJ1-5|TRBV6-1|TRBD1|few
CASSGQGGSNQPQHF
TGTGCCAGCAGCGGACAGGGTGGAAGCAATCAGCCCCAGCATTTT
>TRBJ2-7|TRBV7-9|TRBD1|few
CASSLNRGQGGYAYEQYF
TGTGCCAGCAGCTTAAACCGTGGACAGGGGGGCTATGCGTACGAGCAGTACTTC
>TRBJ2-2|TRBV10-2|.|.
CASSLDKNTGELFF
TGCGCCAGCAGTTTGGACAAAAACACCGGGGAGCTGTTTTTT
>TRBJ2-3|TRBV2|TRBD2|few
CASSGEASGAFAQYF
TGTGCCAGCAGTGGTGAGGCTAGCGGAGCCTTTGCGCAGTATTTT
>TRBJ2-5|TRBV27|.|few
CASAPGDQETQYF
TGTGCCAGCGCTCCGGGAGACCAAGAGACCCAGTACTTC
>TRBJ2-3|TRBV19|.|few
CASSIEEGKAQYF
TGTGCCAGTAGTATAGAAGAGGGAAAGGCGCAGTATTTT
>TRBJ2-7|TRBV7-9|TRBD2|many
CASSYGGVDEQYF
TGTGCCAGCAGCTACGGGGGGGTGGACGAGCAGTACTTC
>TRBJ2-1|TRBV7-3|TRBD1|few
CASSPGTGGRSSYNEQFF
TGTGCCAGCAGCCCCGGGACAGGGGGCCGCAGCTCCTACAATGAGCAGTTCTTC
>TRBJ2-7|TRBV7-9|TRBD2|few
CASSSVGTTYEQYF
TGTGCCAGCAGCTCAGTAGGGACTACCTACGAGCAGTACTTC